The clone carrying this TCR beta chain was found once. Antigen specificity is unknown. These data come from a study of cytomegalovirus exposure and HLA in healthy donors. Broader study findings: In a later analysis, at a false discovery rate of 0.05, approximately 16,000 TCR beta sequences matched HLA alleles.

The PCR used 60 Vbeta and 13 Jbeta primers. TCRdb keeps only in-frame clones here, not all; method: immunoSEQ multiplex PCR. The sample shows about 210,000 clones, just under 80% of them seen only once. This receptor was identified in a boy between 10 and 17 years old in good health and CMV-seronegative. The specimen was PBMCs.

CDR3 in amino acids: CASSFRGEGSPLHF. CDR3 sequence (DNA): TGTGCCAGCAGCTTTCGGGGAGAAGGTTCACCCCTCCACTTT. This chain connects TRBV11-2 to TRBJ1-6; the D is unclear. CDR1 and CDR2 (germline): SGHAT, FQNNGV. This CDR3 is built from 14 residues. V gave up 3 bases and J gave up 9 bases, with 12 bases separating them.